A selection of T cell receptor beta chains follows, all from one sample in a study of blood T cell repertoires in COVID-19. This table comes from immunoSEQ multiplex PCR, and its TCRdb copy is limited to in-frame clones, with some not included. The data hold a few hundred thousand clones, with about 87% observed a single time. The sample comprised peripheral blood. These TCRs come from a woman in her forties or fifties who had recovered from COVID-19. CDR3s include the opening cysteine and the closing phenylalanine or tryptophan. Each record gives: clone size, V gene, J gene, D gene, CDR3 DNA, CDR3 protein. A D gene is named only where the DNA matches it firmly. Clone sizes are given selectively: once, few, many, or a class where the clone is expanded.

abundance: NA; v_gene: TRBV9; j_gene: TRBJ1-1; d_gene: NA; CDR3nt: TGTGCCAGCAGCGTAGATAACAGGCCTTTCGCAGCTTTCTTT; CDR3aa: CASSVDNRPFAAFF
abundance: NA; v_gene: TRBV14; j_gene: TRBJ2-7; d_gene: NA; CDR3nt: TGTGCCAGCAGCCCTCAGACAGGATACTACGAGCAGTACTTC; CDR3aa: CASSPQTGYYEQYF
abundance: NA; v_gene: TRBV28; j_gene: TRBJ1-6; d_gene: NA; CDR3nt: TGTGCCAGCCTAACTGGCGGTGGGTATGATTCACCCCTCCACTTT; CDR3aa: CASLTGGGYDSPLHF
abundance: NA; v_gene: TRBV5-1; j_gene: TRBJ1-4; d_gene: TRBD1; CDR3nt: TGCGCCAGCAGCTTGACAGGGGCAAATGAAAAACTGTTTTTT; CDR3aa: CASSLTGANEKLFF
abundance: NA; v_gene: TRBV27; j_gene: TRBJ2-5; d_gene: NA; CDR3nt: TGTGCCAGCAGTTACAGGGATTCCGAGACCCAGTACTTC; CDR3aa: CASSYRDSETQYF
abundance: NA; v_gene: TRBV19; j_gene: TRBJ2-7; d_gene: TRBD1; CDR3nt: TGTGCCAGTAGTATAGCGCACAGGGGCGACGAGCAGTACTTC; CDR3aa: CASSIAHRGDEQYF
abundance: few; v_gene: TRBV7-2; j_gene: TRBJ1-6; d_gene: NA; CDR3nt: TGTGCCAGCAGTCCATTACTGGATTCACCCCTCCACTTT; CDR3aa: CASSPLLDSPLHF
abundance: NA; v_gene: TRBV27; j_gene: TRBJ1-1; d_gene: NA; CDR3nt: TGTGCCAGCAGACCTCATCAAGGGGCGCCCACTGAAGCTTTCTTT; CDR3aa: CASRPHQGAPTEAFF
abundance: few; v_gene: TRBV5-1; j_gene: TRBJ1-1; d_gene: TRBD1; CDR3nt: TGCGCCAGCAGCTTGACCGGGACAGCGAACACTGAAGCTTTCTTT; CDR3aa: CASSLTGTANTEAFF
abundance: NA; v_gene: TRBV4-1; j_gene: TRBJ2-2; d_gene: TRBD2; CDR3nt: TGCGCCAGCAGCCAAGCGCGGTCTAGCGGGAGACACACCGGGGAGCTGTTTTTT; CDR3aa: CASSQARSSGRHTGELFF
abundance: NA; v_gene: TRBV6-2/TRBV6-3; j_gene: TRBJ1-2; d_gene: NA; CDR3nt: TGTGCCAGCAGCCCTAGGGACTCCAAAGAGGGTAGTAGCTATGGCTACACCTTC; CDR3aa: CASSPRDSKEGSSYGYTF
abundance: NA; v_gene: TRBV18; j_gene: TRBJ2-1; d_gene: TRBD2; CDR3nt: TGTGCCAGCTCACCCGGGACTAGCGGGGCCAATGAGCAGTTCTTC; CDR3aa: CASSPGTSGANEQFF
abundance: NA; v_gene: TRBV19; j_gene: TRBJ2-5; d_gene: NA; CDR3nt: TGTGCCAGTAGTGTCCTAGGAGAGACCCAGTACTTC; CDR3aa: CASSVLGETQYF
abundance: NA; v_gene: TRBV6-1; j_gene: TRBJ2-5; d_gene: NA; CDR3nt: TGTGCCAGCAGTGAGAGGACAGACAAGACCCAGTACTTC; CDR3aa: CASSERTDKTQYF
abundance: once; v_gene: TRBV28; j_gene: TRBJ1-1; d_gene: TRBD1; CDR3nt: TGTGCCAGCACTCCGGACAGGGCGGTCACTGAAGCTTTCTTT; CDR3aa: CASTPDRAVTEAFF
abundance: NA; v_gene: TRBV28; j_gene: TRBJ1-3; d_gene: NA; CDR3nt: TGTGCCACTACAGAATCTGGAAACACCATATATTTT; CDR3aa: CATTESGNTIYF
abundance: NA; v_gene: TRBV18; j_gene: TRBJ2-5; d_gene: TRBD1; CDR3nt: TGTGCCAGCTCACGGGACAGGGCAGAGACCCAGTACTTC; CDR3aa: CASSRDRAETQYF
abundance: few; v_gene: TRBV2; j_gene: TRBJ1-5; d_gene: NA; CDR3nt: TGTGCCAGCACTGGCGGTAGCAATCAGCCCCAGCATTTT; CDR3aa: CASTGGSNQPQHF
abundance: NA; v_gene: TRBV19; j_gene: TRBJ1-5; d_gene: TRBD1; CDR3nt: TGTGCCAGTAGTCTCTGGACAGGGGACAATCAGCCCCAGCATTTT; CDR3aa: CASSLWTGDNQPQHF
abundance: NA; v_gene: TRBV15; j_gene: TRBJ2-7; d_gene: NA; CDR3nt: TGTGCCACCAGCCGTGGAGGGATCCTTTACTCCTACGAGCAGTACTTC; CDR3aa: CATSRGGILYSYEQYF
abundance: once; v_gene: TRBV24-1; j_gene: TRBJ2-1; d_gene: NA; CDR3nt: TGTGCCACCGGGACGTCCGGGAGTAGCAATGAGCAGTTCTTC; CDR3aa: CATGTSGSSNEQFF
abundance: NA; v_gene: TRBV27; j_gene: TRBJ2-3; d_gene: TRBD2; CDR3nt: TGTGCCAGCAGCTCTGGGACTAGCCCTATGGGTACGCAGTATTTT; CDR3aa: CASSSGTSPMGTQYF
abundance: NA; v_gene: TRBV25-1; j_gene: TRBJ1-6; d_gene: TRBD1; CDR3nt: TGTGCCAGCAGTGCGGACAGGCTTTATAATTCACCCCTCCACTTT; CDR3aa: CASSADRLYNSPLHF
abundance: NA; v_gene: TRBV6-2/TRBV6-3; j_gene: TRBJ2-3; d_gene: NA; CDR3nt: TGTGCCAGCAGTTACTCTACAGGGTTCACAGATACGCAGTATTTT; CDR3aa: CASSYSTGFTDTQYF
abundance: NA; v_gene: TRBV5-1; j_gene: TRBJ2-7; d_gene: NA; CDR3nt: TGCGCCAGCAGCCAAAACACCTACGAGCAGTACTTC; CDR3aa: CASSQNTYEQYF
abundance: NA; v_gene: TRBV7-3; j_gene: TRBJ1-5; d_gene: NA; CDR3nt: TGTGCCAGCGCAAGGGGCCCCAATCAGCCCCAGCATTTT; CDR3aa: CASARGPNQPQHF
abundance: medium-sized; v_gene: TRBV27; j_gene: TRBJ1-4; d_gene: TRBD1; CDR3nt: TGTGCCAGCAGTCCCCGGACAGGGAATAATGAAAAACTGTTTTTT; CDR3aa: CASSPRTGNNEKLFF
abundance: NA; v_gene: TRBV5-1; j_gene: TRBJ1-1; d_gene: NA; CDR3nt: TGCGCCAGCAGCTTGGAGGGGCTACTGAACACTGAAGCTTTCTTT; CDR3aa: CASSLEGLLNTEAFF
abundance: NA; v_gene: TRBV7-9; j_gene: TRBJ1-5; d_gene: TRBD1; CDR3nt: TGTGCCAGCAGCTTAGACAGGGGGGATCAGCCCCAGCATTTT; CDR3aa: CASSLDRGDQPQHF
abundance: NA; v_gene: TRBV5-1; j_gene: TRBJ2-5; d_gene: TRBD2; CDR3nt: TGCGCCAGCAGCTTGGTTCCTAGCGGGGGGTCGGAGACCCAGTACTTC; CDR3aa: CASSLVPSGGSETQYF
abundance: NA; v_gene: TRBV29-1; j_gene: TRBJ2-7; d_gene: TRBD1; CDR3nt: TGCAGCGTTGAAGTTTCAGGGGGCGGGTACGAGCAGTACTTC; CDR3aa: CSVEVSGGGYEQYF
abundance: NA; v_gene: TRBV9; j_gene: TRBJ1-4; d_gene: TRBD1; CDR3nt: TGTGCCAGCAGCGTAGCCAGGGGGGATGAAAAACTGTTTTTT; CDR3aa: CASSVARGDEKLFF
abundance: NA; v_gene: TRBV5-5; j_gene: TRBJ2-3; d_gene: NA; CDR3nt: TGTGCCAGCAGCTTACGGAGTTTTAGCACAGATACGCAGTATTTT; CDR3aa: CASSLRSFSTDTQYF
abundance: NA; v_gene: TRBV9; j_gene: TRBJ2-2; d_gene: NA; CDR3nt: TGTGCCAGCAGAGCGGGACAGAACACCGGGGAGCTGTTTTTT; CDR3aa: CASRAGQNTGELFF
abundance: few; v_gene: TRBV9; j_gene: TRBJ1-4; d_gene: NA; CDR3nt: TGTGCCAGCAGCGTGCAGGGGACCAATGAAAAACTGTTTTTT; CDR3aa: CASSVQGTNEKLFF
abundance: NA; v_gene: TRBV5-5; j_gene: TRBJ1-2; d_gene: NA; CDR3nt: TGTGCCAGCAGCTTAAACGGCGGCAACTATGGCTACACCTTC; CDR3aa: CASSLNGGNYGYTF
abundance: NA; v_gene: TRBV6-1; j_gene: TRBJ1-3; d_gene: NA; CDR3nt: TGTGCCAGCAGTGACATATGGGGCAACGAAAGGGAAAACACCATATATTTT; CDR3aa: CASSDIWGNERENTIYF
abundance: NA; v_gene: TRBV15; j_gene: TRBJ2-7; d_gene: NA; CDR3nt: TGTGCCACCAGCAGACCCGGGGGGCCTGGGGACTACGAGCAGTACTTC; CDR3aa: CATSRPGGPGDYEQYF
abundance: once; v_gene: TRBV6-5; j_gene: TRBJ1-5; d_gene: TRBD1; CDR3nt: TGTGCCAGCGCCGAGGGGGGACAGGGATATCAGCCCCAGCATTTT; CDR3aa: CASAEGGQGYQPQHF
abundance: NA; v_gene: TRBV29-1; j_gene: TRBJ2-7; d_gene: TRBD1; CDR3nt: TGCAGCGTTCGGCGACAGGGGTCCTACGAGCAGTACTTC; CDR3aa: CSVRRQGSYEQYF
abundance: few; v_gene: TRBV18; j_gene: TRBJ1-5; d_gene: NA; CDR3nt: TGTGCCAGCTCACCCGTGAGGACAAGCAATCAGCCCCAGCATTTT; CDR3aa: CASSPVRTSNQPQHF
abundance: few; v_gene: TRBV5-6; j_gene: TRBJ1-3; d_gene: TRBD1; CDR3nt: TGTGCCAGCAGCATGGACAGGAGGGCCGGAAACACCATATATTTT; CDR3aa: CASSMDRRAGNTIYF
abundance: NA; v_gene: TRBV29-1; j_gene: TRBJ1-5; d_gene: NA; CDR3nt: TGCAGCGTTGGGGCAGGGTTTGGTCAGCCCCAGCATTTT; CDR3aa: CSVGAGFGQPQHF
abundance: NA; v_gene: TRBV7-8; j_gene: TRBJ2-7; d_gene: NA; CDR3nt: TGTGCCAGCAGCTTATCGGGGTCCTACGAGCAGTACTTC; CDR3aa: CASSLSGSYEQYF
abundance: NA; v_gene: TRBV11-2; j_gene: TRBJ2-2; d_gene: NA; CDR3nt: TGTGCCAGCAGCTTAGGGCAGGGTTTGGGGCTGTTTTTT; CDR3aa: CASSLGQGLGLFF
abundance: NA; v_gene: TRBV7-2; j_gene: TRBJ2-5; d_gene: TRBD2; CDR3nt: TGTGCCAGCAGCTTAGGATTCGCGGGAGGGGAGACCCAGTACTTC; CDR3aa: CASSLGFAGGETQYF
abundance: NA; v_gene: TRBV5-1; j_gene: TRBJ2-5; d_gene: NA; CDR3nt: TGCGCCAGCAGCTTGGAAGTTGGAGGACAAGAGACCCAGTACTTC; CDR3aa: CASSLEVGGQETQYF
abundance: NA; v_gene: TRBV18; j_gene: TRBJ1-5; d_gene: TRBD1; CDR3nt: TGTGCCAGCTCACCAGAAGCCTACAGGGGTGGCAATCAGCCCCAGCATTTT; CDR3aa: CASSPEAYRGGNQPQHF
abundance: NA; v_gene: TRBV6-2/TRBV6-3; j_gene: TRBJ1-1; d_gene: NA; CDR3nt: TGTGCCAGCAGTTTGGAGGGAGGTCCCACCCCTGAAGCTTTCTTT; CDR3aa: CASSLEGGPTPEAFF
abundance: NA; v_gene: TRBV12-3/TRBV12-4; j_gene: TRBJ2-7; d_gene: NA; CDR3nt: TGTGCCAGCAGTGGAACAGGCTACGAGCAGTACTTC; CDR3aa: CASSGTGYEQYF
abundance: NA; v_gene: TRBV6-5; j_gene: TRBJ1-1; d_gene: NA; CDR3nt: TGTGCCAGCAGTTACCCAGGGGTAAAAGCTGAAGCTTTCTTT; CDR3aa: CASSYPGVKAEAFF
abundance: NA; v_gene: TRBV4-3; j_gene: TRBJ1-6; d_gene: TRBD1; CDR3nt: TGCGCCAGCAGCCAAGAGACAGGGATCTATAATTCACCCCTCCACTTT; CDR3aa: CASSQETGIYNSPLHF
abundance: NA; v_gene: TRBV6-2/TRBV6-3; j_gene: TRBJ2-3; d_gene: TRBD1; CDR3nt: TGTGCCAGCAGCCCCCCCCAGGGACAGAGCACAGATACGCAGTATTTT; CDR3aa: CASSPPQGQSTDTQYF